Below are 27 T cell receptor beta chains sequenced from a single sample in a study of T cells after posttransplantation cyclophosphamide. Control samples came 1 year after myeloablative marrow transplants with methotrexate plus calcineurin inhibitor. Sequencing was performed with immunoSEQ multiplex PCR; in TCRdb, only in-frame clones are kept and a portion is missing. The repertoire has more than 15,000 clones, around 85% of them found once; the top ten carry roughly 28%. The sequencing here drew on PBMCs, taken after allogeneic stem cell transplant with calcineurin inhibitor and methotrexate. All receptors derive from a female patient between 18 and 30 years old who received an allogeneic stem cell transplant from an unrelated donor, was CMV-positive, and had acute and chronic GVHD. Some T cells may originate from the graft donor.

Here the CDR3 reads CASSDRGPDETKTRTYEQYF. Written as DNA, the CDR3 is TGTGCCAGCAGTGACAGGGGGCCGGATGAAACCAAAACGCGAACCTACGAGCAGTACTTC. The chain carries TRBV6-4 and TRBJ2-7; TRBD1 matches 7 bases. This CDR3 is built from 20 residues. Germline V gene data show CDR1 as MRHNA and CDR2 as SNTAGT. Trimming cost V 2 bases and J 2 bases; bases outside gene matches: 21.

The chain carries TRBV21-1 and TRBJ2-3; the table gives TRBD1 as D, unverified against the DNA. TRBV21-1 is termed a pseudogene. CDR3 length equals 16 residues. CDR3 loop: CASSQNRGLGTDTQYF. CDR3 bases: TGTGCCAGCAGCCAAAACAGGGGTCTAGGCACAGATACGCAGTATTTT.

The chain employs TRBV30 and TRBJ2-7; 11 bases fit TRBD1. Per the germline V gene, CDR1 is GTSNPN and CDR2 is SVGIG (reference sequence). The CDR3 loop spans 13 amino acids. The trim removed 3 bases at V and 3 bases at J, leaving 1 base unmatched. The CDR3 DNA sequence: TGTGCCTGGAGGGGACAGGGGGACTACGAGCAGTACTTC. Translated, it gives CAWRGQGDYEQYF.

This rearrangement joins TRBV6-5 to TRBJ2-5, with D possibly TRBD1 on 6 matching bases. Matching the DNA end better, TRBJ2-7 makes the J call doubtful. The CDR3 consists of 15 residues. Looked up from germline, CDR1 is MNHEY and CDR2 is SVGAGI. CDR3 residues: CAIEMTGVSIYEQYF. The CDR3 DNA sequence: TGTGCCATCGAGATGACAGGCGTTTCGATCTACGAGCAGTACTTC.

The V call is TRBV7-9, the J call TRBJ2-6; D not resolved. Germline CDR1 reads SEHNR; CDR2 reads FQNEAQ (reference sequence). V was pared by 4 bases and J by 0 bases, with 10 bases between. The CDR3 is 16 amino acids. The CDR3 DNA reads as TGTGCCAGCAGCTGGGCCGTTGGCTCTGGGGCCAACGTCCTGACTTTC. Translation: CASSWAVGSGANVLTF.

In nucleotides, the CDR3 is TGCGCCAGCAGCCAAGTCGACAGGGGGCTCTCTGAAGCTTTCTTT. This codes for CASSQVDRGLSEAFF. The chain recombines TRBV4-1 with TRBJ1-1; TRBD1 aligns across 10 bases. V was clipped by 1 base and J by 6 bases; unmatched bases: 5. CDR1 MGHRA and CDR2 YSYEKL come from the germline V gene. The length of the CDR3 is 15 residues.

The CDR3 DNA is TGTGCCACCACCACCAGGAGGGGCGCCACTGAAGCTTTCTTT. This translates into CATTTRRGATEAFF. The chain uses TRBV15 and TRBJ1-1; D may be TRBD1 (5 bases). CDR1 and CDR2 (germline): LNHNV, YYDKDF (reference sequence). V lost 7 bases, J lost 4 bases, and 16 bases lay in between. CDR3 length: 14 amino acids.

The V gene is TRBV10-1, the J gene TRBJ1-1, with 7 bases lining up with TRBD1. The CDR3 is 13 residues long. Germline V gene data show CDR1 as WNHNN and CDR2 as SYGVQD (reference sequence). J was trimmed by 1 base and V by 9 bases; bases with no gene match: 5. The CDR3 DNA follows: TGCGCCAGTAAGAGGGACAGGAACACTGAAGCTTTCTTT. Protein product: CASKRDRNTEAFF.

This chain connects TRBV19 to TRBJ2-5, with D hard to call. Looked up from germline, CDR1 is LNHDA and CDR2 is SQIVND (reference sequence). The length of the CDR3 is 11 residues. V shed 4 bases and J shed 5 bases, with 5 bases lying between them. CDR3 nucleotides: TGTGCCAGTAGTAACGGGGAGACCCAGTACTTC. This codes for CASSNGETQYF.

The chain carries TRBV7-2 and TRBJ1-1, with D possibly TRBD1 on 5 matching bases. Germline CDR1 reads SGHTA; CDR2 reads FQGNSA. V was cut by 3 bases and J by 7 bases, with 15 bases left in between. The CDR3 is made up of 14 amino acids. The CDR3 spells CASSLQGSLVEAFF. In nucleotides, the CDR3 is TGTGCCAGCAGCTTGCAGGGAAGTCTGGTTGAAGCTTTCTTT. Full variable domain (remainder filled in from reference TRBV7-2 and TRBJ1-1): GAGVSQSPSNKVTEKGKDVELRCDPISGHTALYWYRQSLGQGLEFLIYFQGNSAPDKSGLPSDRFSAERTGGSVSTLTIQRTQQEDSAVYLCASSLQGSLVEAFFGQGTRLTVV.

This clone was detected a few times. The genes are TRBV11-2 and TRBJ1-1; 7 nucleotides line up with TRBD1. CDR3 size: 15 residues. The V gene's germline CDR1 is SGHAT and CDR2 FQNNGV. With 1 base clipped from V and 5 bases from J, the junction kept 7 bases outside the gene matches. The CDR3 DNA reads TGTGCCAGCAGCTTAGTAGGGGGCGGTGGAACTGAAGCTTTCTTT. Protein sequence: CASSLVGGGGTEAFF.

The chain carries TRBV6-5 and TRBJ2-7, with 8 bases that match TRBD2. CDR1 is MNHEY and CDR2 is SVGAGI in the germline V gene. CDR3 length equals 14 residues. J was trimmed by 3 bases and V by 4 bases; bases with no gene match: 5. This chain's CDR3 is CASSFGGGFYEQYF. The CDR3 region has the DNA TGTGCCAGCAGTTTCGGGGGGGGTTTCTACGAGCAGTACTTC.

The rearrangement uses TRBV28 and TRBJ2-7, with TRBD2 matching 8 bases. V lost 2 bases and J lost 3; bases outside the gene matches: 6. The CDR3 spans 15 residues. Germline-derived CDR1 and CDR2 are MDHEN and SYDVKM. Here the CDR3 DNA reads TGTGCCAGCAGTTTAAGCGGGGGAGGGTACTACGAGCAGTACTTC. Its protein is CASSLSGGGYYEQYF.

This sequence joins TRBV5-1 and TRBJ1-4, with TRBD1 matching over 7 bases. J gave up 8 bases and V 0 bases, and 7 bases lay outside the gene matches. The CDR3 has 15 amino acids. Germline V CDR1 and CDR2: SGHRS, YFSETQ. The CDR3 nucleotides are TGCGCCAGCAGCTTGGTTCAGGGGGAAGGAGAAAAACTGTTTTTT. Protein: CASSLVQGEGEKLFF.

The rearrangement links TRBV19 to TRBJ1-1; no definite D call. Trimming cost V 5 bases and J 1 base, with 8 bases left between them. This CDR3 spans 13 amino acids. CDR1 is LNHDA and CDR2 is SQIVND in the germline V gene (reference sequence). The CDR3 coding sequence is TGTGCCAGTAGTGGACGGGGGAACACTGAAGCTTTCTTT. This codes for CASSGRGNTEAFF.

V gene TRBV27 combines with J gene TRBJ2-7, with 8 bases that match TRBD2. From germline, CDR1 is MNHEY and CDR2 SMNVEV (reference sequence). The CDR3 is made up of 15 amino acids. Losses at the gene ends were 2 bases for V and 2 bases for J; bases not matched to a gene: 5. DNA for the CDR3: TGTGCCAGCAGTTTACGCGGACTAGCTACCTACGAGCAGTACTTC. Its protein is CASSLRGLATYEQYF.

The chain employs TRBV7-2 and TRBJ2-2; D ambiguous. The CDR3 runs to 15 residues. Germline CDR1 SGHTA, CDR2 FQGNSA. V lost 2 bases to trimming and J lost 4 bases, with 11 bases between them. Here the CDR3 DNA reads TGTGCCAGCAGCTTACCGAAGCGCTTCACCGGGGAGCTGTTTTTT. This codes for CASSLPKRFTGELFF. The full variable domain, with the rest looked up from reference TRBV7-2 and TRBJ2-2, is GAGVSQSPSNKVTEKGKDVELRCDPISGHTALYWYRQSLGQGLEFLIYFQGNSAPDKSGLPSDRFSAERTGGSVSTLTIQRTQQEDSAVYLCASSLPKRFTGELFFGEGSRLTVL.

This chain links TRBV7-2 with TRBJ2-5; the match to TRBD2 covers 8 bases. The CDR3 runs to 14 residues. Germline V CDR1 and CDR2: SGHTA, FQGNSA. The ends lost 4 bases at V and 1 base at J; junction bases unmatched: 2. The CDR3 region is CASSSTSAQETQYF. Here the CDR3 DNA reads TGTGCCAGCAGCTCGACTAGCGCCCAAGAGACCCAGTACTTC.

Details on this clone: A far larger clone lies a single base away; this is likely a read error. The V gene is TRBV28, the J gene TRBJ2-5; D is unresolved. The closer fit of TRBJ2-7 to the DNA end suggests the J call may be wrong. The CDR3 consists of 11 residues. Germline V gene sequence: CDR1 MDHEN, CDR2 SYDVKM. The CDR3 protein is CASSNSYEQYF. The CDR3 DNA reads TGTGCCAGCAGTAACTCCTACGAGCAGTACTTC.

V gene TRBV4-2 combines with J gene TRBJ2-6; 7 nucleotides align to TRBD1. The CDR3 runs 16 residues. V dropped 9 bases and J dropped 0; count of bases not matched to a gene: 8. In germline, CDR1 is LGHNA, CDR2 YNFKEQ. DNA for the CDR3: TGTGCCAGTTCGGGACAGATAAGCTCTGGGGCCAACGTCCTGACTTTC. Amino acid sequence: CASSGQISSGANVLTF.

The genes are TRBV4-1 and TRBJ2-3; the D gene is possibly TRBD2 (6 bases). The V gene's germline CDR1 is MGHRA and CDR2 YSYEKL. The CDR3 runs 16 residues. Between the trimmed V and J ends, which lost 3 bases and 1 base, there was a span of 14 bases. The CDR3, as DNA: TGCGCCAGCAGCCAGTTCGCTTCTAGCGGCACAGATACGCAGTATTTT. As protein: CASSQFASSGTDTQYF.

This clone was seen just once. The chain joins TRBV19 to TRBJ2-1; possible D gene TRBD1, 6 bases. The CDR3 runs 16 residues. Trimming cost V 5 bases and J 6 bases, with 20 bases left between them. Germline CDR1 LNHDA, CDR2 SQIVND (reference sequence). CDR3 nucleotides: TGTGCCAGTAGTCGGCCAGGGGTCACCCTAGTCAATGAGCAGTTCTTC. It codes for CASSRPGVTLVNEQFF. The whole variable domain, filled in from reference TRBV19 and TRBJ2-1, reads DGGITQSPKYLFRKEGQNVTLSCEQNLNHDAMYWYRQDPGQGLRLIYYSQIVNDFQKGDIAEGYSVSREKKESFPLTVTSAQKNPTAFYLCASSRPGVTLVNEQFFGPGTRLTVL.

The chain is built from TRBV5-8 and TRBJ1-4; D possibly corresponds to TRBD1 (6 bases). Trimming stripped 2 bases from V and 7 bases from J, with 12 bases between. The germline gives CDR1 SGHTS, CDR2 YDEGEE. The CDR3 covers 14 residues. Here the CDR3 DNA reads TGTGCCAGCAGCTTTGTACAGGGTGGTGAAAAACTGTTTTTT. This gives the protein CASSFVQGGEKLFF.

The V call is TRBV6-5, the J call TRBJ2-7; the match to TRBD1 covers 9 bases. CDR3 length: 15 residues. In germline, CDR1 is MNHEY, CDR2 SVGAGI. With V trimmed by 2 bases and J by 4 bases, 6 bases remained unmatched. The chain's CDR3 is CASSYDGGTGYEQYF. The CDR3 DNA follows: TGTGCCAGCAGTTACGACGGAGGGACAGGGTACGAGCAGTACTTC.

This clone has more than one count but fewer than ten. The V gene is TRBV28, the J gene TRBJ1-5, with D tentatively TRBD1 (5 bases). Germline values: CDR1 MDHEN, CDR2 SYDVKM. This CDR3 is 16 amino acids long. Trimming took 3 bases from V and 3 from J, leaving 15 bases between them. CDR3 nucleotide sequence: TGTGCCAGCAGTTTTGCGGGCGGGGGGTTCAATCAGCCCCAGCATTTT. It translates to CASSFAGGGFNQPQHF.

The chain has TRBV4-1 and TRBJ2-7; TRBD1 aligns across 10 bases. Germline assignment: CDR1 MGHRA and CDR2 YSYEKL. The CDR3 is 14 residues long. With 2 bases clipped from V and 3 bases from J, the junction kept 1 base outside the gene matches. CDR3: CASSQRTGGYEQYF. The CDR3 DNA reads as TGCGCCAGCAGCCAAAGGACAGGGGGCTACGAGCAGTACTTC.

The CDR3 loop is CASSLVGQVTEAFF. As DNA, the CDR3 is TGTGCCAGCAGCTTGGTCGGACAGGTGACTGAAGCTTTCTTT. V usage is TRBV5-4 and J usage is TRBJ1-1, with 7 bases lining up with TRBD1. The V gene's germline CDR1 is SGHNT and CDR2 YYREEE (reference sequence). This CDR3 contains 14 residues. V shed 0 bases, J shed 5 bases, and the junction held 4 bases outside the gene matches.